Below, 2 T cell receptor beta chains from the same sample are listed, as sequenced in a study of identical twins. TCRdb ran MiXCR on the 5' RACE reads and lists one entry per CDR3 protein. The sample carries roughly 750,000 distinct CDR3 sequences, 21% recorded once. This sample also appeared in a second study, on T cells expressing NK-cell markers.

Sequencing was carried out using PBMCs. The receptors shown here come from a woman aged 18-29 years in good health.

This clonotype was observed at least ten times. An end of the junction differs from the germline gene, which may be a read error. The CDR3 is CASSLAGGSYEQYF. The CDR3 DNA sequence: TGTGCCAGCAGCTTGGCCGGGGGCTCCTACGAGCAGTACTTC. This chain uses TRBV5-1 with TRBJ2-7; D possibly corresponds to TRBD2 (6 bases). Germline CDR1 reads SGHRS; CDR2 reads YFSETQ. The CDR3 has 14 amino acids.

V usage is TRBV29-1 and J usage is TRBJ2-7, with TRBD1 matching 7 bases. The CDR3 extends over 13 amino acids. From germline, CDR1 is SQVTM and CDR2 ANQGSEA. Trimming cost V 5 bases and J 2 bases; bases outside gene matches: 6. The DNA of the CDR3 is TGCAGCGTTCAGACAGGGACCCCCTACGAGCAGTACTTC. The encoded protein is CSVQTGTPYEQYF.